This T cell receptor (beta chain) was found in a study of shared clonotypes between healthy human individuals. Turning to the study itself: CD4 naive and CD4 memory each took three plates per donor, while CD8 naive took two and CD8 memory one.

An approximately 180 ng quantity of DNA, roughly 30,000 T cell genomes, went into the sorted-subset replicate PCRs. This table comes from immunoSEQ multiplex PCR, and its TCRdb copy is limited to in-frame clones, with some not included. The sample consists of millions of clones, roughly 95% of them appearing once. Splitting the CD4+ cells yielded a CD45RA+ naive subset and a CD45RA-negative memory subset. With respect to this clone: The antigen remains undetermined. This same CDR3 is encoded by further DNA sequences in the sample.

Overall study findings and caveats: Shared clonotypes: approximately 5% naive CD4, under 4% naive CD8, about 2.4% memory CD4, roughly 0.4% memory CD8.

The specimen sequenced was naive CD4+ T cells sorted from blood. Subset defined: CD45RA+ positively selected. The receptor was derived from a man between 18 and 29 years old in good health.

CDR3 loop: CAISDGEQFF. CDR3 bases: TGTGCCATCAGTGATGGTGAGCAGTTCTTC. The chain uses TRBV10-3 and TRBJ2-1; D gene uncertain. Trimming pared 3 bases from V and 9 bases from J, leaving 3 bases between. This CDR3 is built from 10 residues. Germline loops: CDR1 ENHRY, CDR2 SYGVKD.